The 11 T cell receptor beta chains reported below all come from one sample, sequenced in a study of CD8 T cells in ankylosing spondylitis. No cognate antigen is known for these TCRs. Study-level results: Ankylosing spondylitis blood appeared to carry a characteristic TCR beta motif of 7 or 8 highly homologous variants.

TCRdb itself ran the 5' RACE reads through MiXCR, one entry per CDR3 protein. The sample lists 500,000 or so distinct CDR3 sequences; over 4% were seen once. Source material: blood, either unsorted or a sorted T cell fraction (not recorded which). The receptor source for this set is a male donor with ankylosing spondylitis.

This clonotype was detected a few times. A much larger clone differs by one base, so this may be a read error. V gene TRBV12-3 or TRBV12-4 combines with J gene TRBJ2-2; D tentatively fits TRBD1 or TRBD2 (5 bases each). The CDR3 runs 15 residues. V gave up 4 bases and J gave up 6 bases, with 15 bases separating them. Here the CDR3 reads CASSSRTVGAGELFF. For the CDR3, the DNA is TGTGCCAGCAGTTCCCGAACGGTGGGGGCCGGGGAGCTGTTTTTT.

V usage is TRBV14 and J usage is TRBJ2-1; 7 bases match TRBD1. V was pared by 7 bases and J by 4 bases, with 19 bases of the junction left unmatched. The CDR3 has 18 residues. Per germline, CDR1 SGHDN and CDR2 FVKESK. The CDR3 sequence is CASTLFPVFDRVYNEQFF. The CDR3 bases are TGTGCCAGCACCCTCTTTCCGGTATTCGACAGGGTGTACAATGAGCAGTTCTTC.

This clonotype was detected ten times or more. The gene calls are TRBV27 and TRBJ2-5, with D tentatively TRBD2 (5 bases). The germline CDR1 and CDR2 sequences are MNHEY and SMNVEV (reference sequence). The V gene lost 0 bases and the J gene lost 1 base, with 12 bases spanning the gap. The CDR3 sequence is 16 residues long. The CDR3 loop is CASSLSEGDFQETQYF. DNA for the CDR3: TGTGCCAGCAGTTTATCAGAGGGAGACTTCCAAGAGACCCAGTACTTC.

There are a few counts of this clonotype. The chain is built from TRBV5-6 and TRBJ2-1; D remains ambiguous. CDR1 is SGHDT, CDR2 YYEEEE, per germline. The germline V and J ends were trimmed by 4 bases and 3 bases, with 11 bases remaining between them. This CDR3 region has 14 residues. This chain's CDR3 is CASSPRVYYNEQFF. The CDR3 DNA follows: TGTGCCAGCAGCCCTCGGGTGTACTACAATGAGCAGTTCTTC.

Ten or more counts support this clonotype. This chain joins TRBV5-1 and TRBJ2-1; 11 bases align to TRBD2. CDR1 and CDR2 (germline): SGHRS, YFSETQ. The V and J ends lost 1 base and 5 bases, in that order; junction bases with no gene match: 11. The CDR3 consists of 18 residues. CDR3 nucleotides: TGCGCCAGCAGCTTGTCTCGGGTTAGCGGGAGGGAGGACAATGAGCAGTTCTTC. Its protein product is CASSLSRVSGREDNEQFF.

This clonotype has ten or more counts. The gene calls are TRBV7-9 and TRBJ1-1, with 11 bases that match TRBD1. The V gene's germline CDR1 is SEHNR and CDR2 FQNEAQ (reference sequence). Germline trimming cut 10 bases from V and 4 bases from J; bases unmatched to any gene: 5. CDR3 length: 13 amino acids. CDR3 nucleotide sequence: TGTGCCACCTGGGGGACAGGGGGCACTGAAGCTTTCTTT. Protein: CATWGTGGTEAFF.

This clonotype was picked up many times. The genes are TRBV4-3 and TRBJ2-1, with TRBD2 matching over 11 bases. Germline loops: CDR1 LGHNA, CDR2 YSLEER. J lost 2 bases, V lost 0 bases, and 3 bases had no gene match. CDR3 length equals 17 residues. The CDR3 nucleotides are TGCGCCAGCAGCCAAGACGGACTAGCGGGCACCTACAATGAGCAGTTCTTC. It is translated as CASSQDGLAGTYNEQFF.

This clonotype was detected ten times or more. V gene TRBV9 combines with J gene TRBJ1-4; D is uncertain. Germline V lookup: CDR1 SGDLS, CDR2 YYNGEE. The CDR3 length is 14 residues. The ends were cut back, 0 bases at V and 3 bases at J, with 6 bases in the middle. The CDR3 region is CASSVGQSNEKLFF. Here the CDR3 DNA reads TGTGCCAGCAGCGTAGGGCAGTCTAATGAAAAACTGTTTTTT.

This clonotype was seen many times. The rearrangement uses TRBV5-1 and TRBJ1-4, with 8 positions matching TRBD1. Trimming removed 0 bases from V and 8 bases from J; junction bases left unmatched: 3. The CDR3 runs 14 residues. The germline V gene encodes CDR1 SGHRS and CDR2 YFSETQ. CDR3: CASSLGRGQEKLFF. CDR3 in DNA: TGCGCCAGCAGCTTGGGCAGGGGGCAAGAAAAACTGTTTTTT. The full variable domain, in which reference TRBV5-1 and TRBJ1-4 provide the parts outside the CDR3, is KAGVTQTPRYLIKTRGQQVTLSCSPISGHRSVSWYQQTPGQGLQFLFEYFSETQRNKGNFPGRFSGRQFSNSRSEMNVSTLELGDSALYLCASSLGRGQEKLFFGSGTQLSVL.

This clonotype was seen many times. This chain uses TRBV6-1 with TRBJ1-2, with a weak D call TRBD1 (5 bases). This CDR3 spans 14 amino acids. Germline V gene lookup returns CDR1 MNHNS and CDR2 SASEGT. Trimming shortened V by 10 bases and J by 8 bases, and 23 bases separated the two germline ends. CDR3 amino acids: CAILKGGDWEGYTF. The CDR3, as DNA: TGTGCCATCTTGAAAGGCGGGGACTGGGAGGGCTACACCTTC.

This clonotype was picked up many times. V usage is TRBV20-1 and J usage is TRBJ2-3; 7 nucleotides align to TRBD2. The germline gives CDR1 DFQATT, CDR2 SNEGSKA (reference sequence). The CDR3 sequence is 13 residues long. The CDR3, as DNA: TGCGGGGCTACGCGGGAGAATACAGATACGCAGTATTTT. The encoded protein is CGATRENTDTQYF.